What follows are 14 T cell receptor beta chains derived from one specimen sequenced in a study of breast tumors, draining lymph nodes, adjacent tissues. Breast cancer patients provided tissue from their axillary draining lymph nodes. TCRdb redid the calling of the multiplex PCR reads with MiXCR, one entry per CDR3 protein. Of approximately 210,000 distinct CDR3 sequences listed, roughly a third are singletons. Sequencing used axillary lymph node tissue. The receptors here all came from a female donor with breast cancer. Some clones in this sample may be carry-over from other donors' samples.

This sequence joins TRBV20-1 and TRBJ2-7; possibly TRBD2 for D (5 bases). The CDR3 consists of 16 residues. V was clipped by 0 bases and J by 2 bases, with 17 bases between them. Germline CDR1 and CDR2: DFQATT and SNEGSKA (reference sequence). DNA for the CDR3: TGCAGTGCTAGAGATCCCCTAGACTATCCCACCTACGAGCAGTACTTC. It encodes CSARDPLDYPTYEQYF.

This clonotype came up a few times. The V and J genes are TRBV20-1 and TRBJ2-5; 8 bases fit TRBD2. J lost 5 bases, V lost 4 bases, and 6 bases had no gene match. The CDR3 runs to 13 residues. The germline CDR1 and CDR2 sequences are DFQATT and SNEGSKA (reference sequence). CDR3 DNA sequence: TGCAGTGCTACTGACGGGGGGGTGGAGACCCAGTACTTC. Its translation: CSATDGGVETQYF.

This clonotype was found many times. The chain recombines TRBV4-2 with TRBJ2-7; 7 bases are shared with TRBD1. Germline-derived CDR1 and CDR2 are LGHNA and YNFKEQ. The CDR3 covers 16 residues. V gave up 0 bases and J gave up 2 bases; unmatched junction bases: 7. The CDR3 nucleotides are TGTGCCAGCAGCCAAGATCCAGGGACAGAACCCTACGAGCAGTACTTC. This codes for CASSQDPGTEPYEQYF.

The chain links TRBV28 to TRBJ1-5; a possible D gene is TRBD1 (6 bases). This CDR3 has 14 amino acids. Germline lookup yields CDR1 MDHEN and CDR2 SYDVKM. The V end lost 3 bases, the J end lost 6 bases, and 12 bases lay between the germline ends. DNA for the CDR3: TGTGCCAGCAGTTTGGGCAGGGGAAGTCAGCCCCAGCATTTT. Amino acid sequence: CASSLGRGSQPQHF. Complete variable domain (other parts from reference TRBV28 and TRBJ1-5): DVKVTQSSRYLVKRTGEKVFLECVQDMDHENMFWYRQDPGLGLRLIYFSYDVKMKEKGDIPEGYSVSREKKERFSLILESASTNQTSMYLCASSLGRGSQPQHFGDGTRLSIL.

This clonotype was counted a single time. A clone one base away is much larger, so this may be a read error. The chain combines TRBV29-1 with TRBJ2-1; D tentatively reads TRBD1 or TRBD2 (5 bases each). Trimming removed 2 bases at V and 4 bases at J, with 18 bases between. Germline loops: CDR1 SQVTM, CDR2 ANQGSEA. The CDR3 contains 16 residues. The CDR3 reads CSVENQRTGGYNEQFF. The CDR3 bases are TGCAGCGTTGAAAATCAGCGGACTGGGGGATACAATGAGCAGTTCTTC.

This clonotype came up once. V is TRBV7-9 and J is TRBJ1-2; possibly TRBD1 for D (5 bases). The V end lost 5 bases, the J end lost 4 bases, and 14 bases lay between the germline ends. This CDR3 is built from 14 residues. Germline CDR1 is SEHNR and CDR2 is FQNEAQ (reference sequence). CDR3 bases: TGTGCCAGCAGCCCGGGGGGAATCGGCTATGGCTACACCTTC. This encodes CASSPGGIGYGYTF.

This clonotype was detected ten times or more. The genes are TRBV6-4 and TRBJ1-6, with a possible D match to TRBD1 (5 bases). The V and J ends lost 6 bases and 7 bases respectively, with 13 bases between them. The CDR3 length is 14 residues. The germline V gene encodes CDR1 MRHNA and CDR2 SNTAGT. CDR3 region: CASSPGGLNSPLHF. The CDR3, as DNA: TGTGCCAGCAGCCCGGGGGGACTAAATTCACCCCTCCACTTT.

The chain links TRBV2 to TRBJ2-2; 14 bases match TRBD2. Germline CDR1 reads SNHLY; CDR2 reads FYNNEI. This CDR3 region has 15 residues. V lost 10 bases to trimming and J lost 6 bases; unmatched junction nucleotides: 7. The CDR3 DNA sequence: TGTGCCACCACGGGACTAGCGGGAGTGTCCGGGGAGCTGTTTTTT. It translates to CATTGLAGVSGELFF.

The chain joins TRBV2 to TRBJ2-5; 7 bases are shared with TRBD1. This CDR3 spans 13 amino acids. With V trimmed by 8 bases and J by 5 bases, 8 bases remained unmatched. Looked up from germline, CDR1 is SNHLY and CDR2 is FYNNEI. CDR3 amino acids: CASRSGGRETQYF. CDR3 sequence (DNA): TGTGCCAGCCGATCAGGGGGTCGGGAGACCCAGTACTTC.

CDR3 amino acids: CASSQDNPGTVMNTEAFF. CDR3 DNA sequence: TGCGCCAGCAGCCAAGATAATCCGGGGACAGTCATGAACACTGAAGCTTTCTTT. J is TRBJ1-1 and V is TRBV4-1; 7 positions match TRBD1. The CDR3 runs to 18 residues. The germline gives CDR1 MGHRA, CDR2 YSYEKL. Trimming cost V 0 bases and J 0 bases; bases outside gene matches: 10.

V usage is TRBV6-5 and J usage is TRBJ2-3, with 16 bases aligning to TRBD2. CDR1 MNHEY and CDR2 SVGAGI come from the germline V gene. The CDR3 covers 17 residues. The J segment lost 11 bases and the V segment lost 8 bases, leaving 16 bases of the junction unmatched. The CDR3 DNA follows: TGTGCCAGCTACCGAGGGACTAGCGGGGGGGCCGTGTACGAGCAGTATTTT. It specifies CASYRGTSGGAVYEQYF.

The table lists this clonotype with a few counts. The chain uses TRBV6-1 and TRBJ2-3; possibly TRBD1 for D (8 bases). The CDR3 has 15 residues. In germline, CDR1 is MNHNS, CDR2 SASEGT. V was shortened by 6 bases and J by 0 bases, with 13 bases between the two germline ends. CDR3 DNA sequence: TGTGCCAGCAGGAACAGGGGGGGTAGCACAGATACGCAGTATTTT. Protein product: CASRNRGGSTDTQYF.

A remark on this clonotype: A much larger clone differs by one base, so this may be a read error. V is TRBV29-1 and J is TRBJ2-3, with TRBD2 identical over 10 bases. CDR1 is SQVTM and CDR2 is ANQGSEA in the germline V gene. With 7 bases clipped from V and 4 bases from J, the junction kept 11 bases outside the gene matches. The CDR3 length is 15 residues. CDR3 protein: CSAGLAVRGADTQYF. The CDR3 DNA reads as TGCAGCGCTGGACTAGCGGTAAGGGGGGCAGATACGCAGTATTTT.

This clonotype was detected ten times or more. The chain links TRBV7-2 to TRBJ2-7; D not certain. Germline CDR1 is SGHTA and CDR2 is FQGNSA. Between the trimmed V and J ends, which lost 1 base and 0 bases, there was a span of 7 bases. The CDR3 has 14 residues. CDR3 sequence (DNA): TGTGCCAGCAGCTTAGAAGGCCTCTCCTACGAGCAGTACTTC. Its translation is CASSLEGLSYEQYF.